Listed below are T cell receptor beta chains from one sample, sequenced in a study of glioma-infiltrating T cells. TCRdb processed the multiplex PCR reads anew with MiXCR; each CDR3 protein has one entry. In the table there are 100,000 to 150,000 distinct CDR3 sequences, roughly 24% of which are singletons. Material: glioma tissue, nonneoplastic brain tissue, or PBMCs (not recorded which). Source of these receptors: a human donor with low-grade glioma or glioblastoma, undergoing nonglioma brain surgery, or in good health (not recorded which). CDR3s include the opening cysteine and the closing phenylalanine or tryptophan.

j_call	v_call	cdr3_aa
TRBJ2-5	TRBV29-1	CSVEYAPSRAGRETQYF
TRBJ1-5	TRBV12-3/TRBV12-4	CASSFARNQPQHF
TRBJ2-1	TRBV6-1	CASLRSSSYNEQFF
TRBJ2-7	TRBV4-2	CASSPGQGADPYEQYF
TRBJ1-1	TRBV7-9	CASSLDYMTRAFF
TRBJ2-3	TRBV6-6	CASSYSRGVNTDTQYF
TRBJ2-7	TRBV7-9	CASSSRGHSYEQYF
TRBJ2-1	TRBV5-6	CASSLEVSGSYNEQFF
TRBJ2-1	TRBV20-1	CSASPTTGTSYNEQFF
TRBJ2-1	TRBV18	CASSPPGGNEQFF
TRBJ2-1	TRBV7-2	CASSHSPNEQFF
TRBJ2-7	TRBV7-2	CASSLFGTGTYEQYF
TRBJ2-5	TRBV29-1	CSFVRVRRQETQYF
TRBJ2-7	TRBV6-2/TRBV6-3	CASSYFPGAGNEQYF
TRBJ2-3	TRBV12-3/TRBV12-4	CVSNPRGGTQYF
TRBJ2-1	TRBV6-6	CASSYSTDLQRYNEQFF
TRBJ2-1	TRBV7-2	CASARDTEQFF
TRBJ1-5	TRBV6-1	CASSPTGNQPQHF
TRBJ2-3	TRBV7-2	CASSFGTSGRTHTQYF
TRBJ1-6	TRBV5-4	CASTPGRNSPLHF
TRBJ1-1	TRBV10-3	CAIRQELSNTEAFF
TRBJ1-5	TRBV7-8	CASSTRDRHQPQHF
TRBJ2-7	TRBV4-3	CASSQGRGTYEQYF
TRBJ2-5	TRBV30	CAWRDRGIETQYF
TRBJ2-5	TRBV6-1	CASKQRGVETQYF
TRBJ2-3	TRBV9	CASSLDFRAQYF
TRBJ2-1	TRBV28	CASRSTRTIVNEQFF
TRBJ1-2	TRBV4-1	CASSQVSGNYGYTF
TRBJ2-1	TRBV19	CASSSQGGPWEQFF
TRBJ1-2	TRBV28	CASSFWTGTYGYTF
TRBJ1-4	TRBV5-1	CASSGDRDEKLFF
TRBJ1-2	TRBV12-3/TRBV12-4	CASSLAGNYGYTF
TRBJ2-1	TRBV5-8	CASRTRSVLAAHNEQFF
TRBJ2-1	TRBV11-3	CASSRGGTGGDEQFF
TRBJ2-2	TRBV7-7	CASSLRSAVANTGELFF
TRBJ1-1	TRBV7-9	CASSSRGVRDLNTEAFF
TRBJ2-3	TRBV5-1	CASTPPGASGSSSTDTQYF
TRBJ2-3	TRBV19	CASSIVTKLAGGTDTQYF
TRBJ2-1	TRBV20-1	CSARDQGGTSYNEQFF
TRBJ1-1	TRBV29-1	CSGTGGARTEAFF
TRBJ2-3	TRBV15	CATSRSDGNTQYF
TRBJ1-3	TRBV19	CASRPGQEVNTIYF
TRBJ2-7	TRBV7-6	CASSLGTSGTAYEQYF
TRBJ1-3	TRBV6-1	CASSPSRPGSGNTIYF
TRBJ2-5	TRBV7-9	CASSFGPQETQYF
TRBJ1-1	TRBV11-2	CASSLVFQGTAEAFF
TRBJ2-1	TRBV3-1	CASIQVWREGLDEQFF
TRBJ2-7	TRBV3-1	CASPQPASGHSYEQYF